The entry below describes one T cell receptor (beta chain). In its sample, this clonotype was seen a few times. The antigen it binds to is not known. No quality values exist for individual bases; no much larger clone is one base distant. The data derive from a study of vaccination and CD4 T cells after COVID-19 (dated by TCRdb to between 2021 and 2024). Looking at the study overall: Convalescent patients had a positive SARS-CoV-2 result on nasal swab PCR, and of these patients, about ten had mild disease and one had severe disease. The spike-specific CD4+ TCR repertoire was compared before and after mRNA vaccination in fewer than eleven COVID-19 convalescent patients and a handful of infection-naive healthy vaccine recipients. Participants got two doses of the Pfizer-BioNTech BNT162b2 vaccine (n=8) or two doses of the Moderna mRNA-1273 vaccine (n=2). The time from the second vaccine dose to post-vaccine blood sampling had a median of 72 days and ranged from roughly 13 to 241 days. Six males and four females were included in the convalescent cohort, with two Hispanic individuals, seven Caucasians, two Asians and one multiracial person represented. Post-COVID blood samples from convalescent patients were collected a median of around 100 days after diagnosis, with a range of 35 to 161 days. Culture stimuli were overlapping spike peptide pools from SARS-CoV-2 and from the common cold coronaviruses HCoV-NL63, HCoV-OC43 and HCoV-229E. As controls, cultures received a CEFX viral epitope pool (the positive control), an HIV-1 Nef peptide pool (the negative control), or no peptide at all. Overall study results and their limits: Only a relatively small number of convalescent patients were included in the study, and early timepoints following natural infection were not analyzed. Among convalescent patients, a median roughly 84% of the SARS-CoV-2-reactive clones seen after vaccination appeared only after vaccination, which suggests priming specific to the vaccine. Although the median number of SARS-CoV-2-reactive clonotypes went up from some 23 after infection to around 39 after vaccination, the increase was not significant. Of the vaccine-specific clones in convalescent patients, 304 of 307, or nearly all, reacted only to SARS-CoV-2 spike and did not cross-react with common cold coronaviruses.

Libraries were prepared through PCR. TCR sequencing of DNA from cultured CD4+ T cells used the Oncomine TCR Beta short-read assay at the Johns Hopkins FTIC core. The QIAamp micro DNA kit was used to extract genomic DNA from the cultured CD4+ T cells. Oncomine TCR Beta libraries from cultured CD4+ T cells were pooled with unique dual indexes and sequenced on an Illumina iSeq 100. The original methods were these. Non-productive sequences were filtered out, and CDR3s that did not start with C, did not end with F or W, or were shorter than 7 amino acids were discarded. The MANAFEST web application was used to identify antigen-specific clonotypes by comparing peptide-stimulated wells against reference wells and other culture wells. Positive clones required FDR below 0.05, an odds ratio above 5, and productive frequency above 0.1% in at least two of three replicate wells. Clonotypes that were significantly expanded in both SARS-CoV-2 spike wells and at least one common cold coronavirus spike condition were defined as cross-reactive. Using R version 3.6.1, CDR3 homology was evaluated through Levenshtein distances (stringdist) along with unrooted phylogenetic trees (ape). TCRdb itself trimmed the public reads at Q25 with fastp, ran MiXCR and retained productive beta chains. Rows matching on CDR3 protein sequence are summarized as one entry with the most common DNA and genes. What appears here as the V and J calls and clone size reflects TCRdb's work, not the paper's. This sample gives fewer than 11,000 distinct CDR3 sequences in total; around a third of them show up just once. Roughly a tenth of the sample is in the top ten clones.

The CDR3 numbers 13 residues from cysteine through phenylalanine. The kept DNA is CDR3 alone, 39 bases in frame from the first base. Deletion took 2 bases off V and 0 bases off J, with a span of 6 bases between the germline ends. According to the germline V gene (reference sequence), CDR1 reads DFQATT and CDR2 reads SNEGSKA. The treatment or condition label here, explained by the study, means: approximately nine-day PBMC culture with coronavirus spike peptide pools or control peptides (ViraFEST assay). The ViraFEST assay was used in the study, in which antigen-specific T cells were expanded with peptide pools and expanded clonotypes were subsequently identified by TCR sequencing. The positive SARS-CoV-2 PCR tests of the convalescent patients were dated from March to December 2020, before the Alpha, Beta and Delta variants emerged in the United States. Each well held around 2.1 million PBMCs cultured with roughly 10 ug/ml peptide pools in IMDM containing roughly 4.7% human AB serum and 7.5 to 10 IU/ml IL-2. On days 3 and 7, half of the culture medium was replaced with fresh IL-2-containing medium. Once the cells had been in culture for less than 11 days, the EasySep CD4+ T cell isolation kit was used to isolate CD4+ T cells by negative selection. PBMCs were separated from whole blood using Ficoll-Paque Plus gradient centrifugation and then either used fresh or cryopreserved at -140C. Each culture condition was generally run in triplicate wells.

This TCR was recovered from a human donor who had recovered from COVID-19. Sequencing was performed on CD4+ T cells from blood, cultured in vitro, taken after SARS-CoV-2 vaccination. The chain couples TRBV20-1 to TRBJ2-3, with no confidently assigned D gene. The CDR3 in this case is CSARHSSTDTQYF. The DNA reads as follows: TGCAGTGCTAGACACAGTAGCACAGATACGCAGTATTTT.